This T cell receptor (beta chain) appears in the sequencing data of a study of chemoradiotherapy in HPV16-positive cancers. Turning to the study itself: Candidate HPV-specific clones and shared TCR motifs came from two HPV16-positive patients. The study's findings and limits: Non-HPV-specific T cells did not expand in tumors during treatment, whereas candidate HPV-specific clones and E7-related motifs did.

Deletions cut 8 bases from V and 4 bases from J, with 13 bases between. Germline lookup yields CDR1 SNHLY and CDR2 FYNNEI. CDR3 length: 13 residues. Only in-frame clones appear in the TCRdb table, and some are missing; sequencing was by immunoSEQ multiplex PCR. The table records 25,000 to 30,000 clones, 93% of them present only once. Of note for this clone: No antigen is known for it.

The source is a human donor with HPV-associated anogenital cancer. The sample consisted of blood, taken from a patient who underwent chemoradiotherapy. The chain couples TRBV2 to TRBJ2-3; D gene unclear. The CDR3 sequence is CASLAAGPDTQYF. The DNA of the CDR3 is TGTGCCAGCTTGGCGGCAGGTCCAGATACGCAGTATTTT.